A selection of T cell receptor beta chains follows, all from one sample in a study of cytomegalovirus exposure and HLA in healthy donors. Repertoires were generated with immunoSEQ multiplex PCR, while TCRdb's copy carries only in-frame clones and drops some. The data show under 200,000 clones, roughly 85% seen once. The sequencing sample was made of PBMCs. These receptors all stem from a middle-aged woman in good health and CMV-seronegative. Both conserved end residues are part of each CDR3. The D gene is left open where the match is weak. Size values are once, few and many counts, or a class for expanded clones, and some rows have none.

d_call: -
cdr3_length: 16
v_call: TRBV7-3
clone_size: -
j_call: TRBJ2-1
cdr3_nt: TGTGCCAGCAGCCCATCAGGGTACGGCGACTACAATGAGCAGTTCTTC
cdr3_aa: CASSPSGYGDYNEQFF

d_call: TRBD2
cdr3_length: 15
v_call: TRBV5-1
clone_size: -
j_call: TRBJ2-3
cdr3_nt: TGCGCCAGCAGACCACTAGCGGGAGTTCCAGATACGCAGTATTTT
cdr3_aa: CASRPLAGVPDTQYF

d_call: -
cdr3_length: 12
v_call: TRBV5-8
clone_size: -
j_call: TRBJ2-7
cdr3_nt: TGTGCCAGCAGCTGGGGGGCCTACGAGCAGTACTTC
cdr3_aa: CASSWGAYEQYF

d_call: TRBD1
cdr3_length: 13
v_call: TRBV11-2
clone_size: -
j_call: TRBJ2-7
cdr3_nt: TGTGCCAGCAGCTCCACAGGGGGCGGCGAGCAGTACTTC
cdr3_aa: CASSSTGGGEQYF

d_call: TRBD1
cdr3_length: 16
v_call: TRBV5-4
clone_size: -
j_call: TRBJ2-3
cdr3_nt: TGTGCCAGCAGCAATGACAGGGTAGGGATCACAGATACGCAGTATTTT
cdr3_aa: CASSNDRVGITDTQYF

d_call: TRBD1
cdr3_length: 15
v_call: TRBV7-9
clone_size: -
j_call: TRBJ1-6
cdr3_nt: TGTGCCAGCAGCTTAACAGGGGTCGTGAGTTCACCCCTCCACTTT
cdr3_aa: CASSLTGVVSSPLHF

d_call: TRBD1
cdr3_length: 13
v_call: TRBV6-4
clone_size: once
j_call: TRBJ2-5
cdr3_nt: TGTGCCAGCAGCAGGGGGCGCTCGGAGACCCAGTACTTC
cdr3_aa: CASSRGRSETQYF

d_call: TRBD2
cdr3_length: 13
v_call: TRBV5-6
clone_size: medium-sized
j_call: TRBJ2-2
cdr3_nt: TGTGCCAGCAGCTTGACTAGCGGAGAGGCGCTGTTTTTT
cdr3_aa: CASSLTSGEALFF

d_call: TRBD1
cdr3_length: 17
v_call: TRBV11-2
clone_size: -
j_call: TRBJ2-7
cdr3_nt: TGTGCCAGCAGCTCGCGCCCGCCCGGGACAGCCTCCTACGAGCAGTACTTC
cdr3_aa: CASSSRPPGTASYEQYF

d_call: TRBD1
cdr3_length: 15
v_call: TRBV9
clone_size: -
j_call: TRBJ2-1
cdr3_nt: TGTGCCAGCAGCGCGGGACAGGGAATCTACAATGAGCAGTTCTTC
cdr3_aa: CASSAGQGIYNEQFF

d_call: TRBD2
cdr3_length: 15
v_call: TRBV11-3
clone_size: -
j_call: TRBJ2-3
cdr3_nt: TGTGCCAGCAGCGCACTAGCGGGGGGCACAGATACGCAGTATTTT
cdr3_aa: CASSALAGGTDTQYF

d_call: -
cdr3_length: 15
v_call: TRBV18
clone_size: -
j_call: TRBJ1-4
cdr3_nt: TGTGCCAGCTCACCATGGGTAGGAGATAATGAAAAACTGTTTTTT
cdr3_aa: CASSPWVGDNEKLFF

d_call: TRBD1
cdr3_length: 15
v_call: TRBV7-8
clone_size: -
j_call: TRBJ1-3
cdr3_nt: TGTGCCAGCAGCTTAGGGGACAGATCTGGAAACACCATATATTTT
cdr3_aa: CASSLGDRSGNTIYF

d_call: TRBD2
cdr3_length: 15
v_call: TRBV27
clone_size: -
j_call: TRBJ2-7
cdr3_nt: TGTGCCAGCAGTTTATCATGGCTAGCGGGGAACGAGCAGTACTTC
cdr3_aa: CASSLSWLAGNEQYF

d_call: -
cdr3_length: 14
v_call: TRBV28
clone_size: -
j_call: TRBJ1-4
cdr3_nt: TGTGCCAGCAGTTTAAGCCAAGTTGTTGAAAAACTGTTTTTT
cdr3_aa: CASSLSQVVEKLFF

d_call: TRBD1
cdr3_length: 14
v_call: TRBV9
clone_size: -
j_call: TRBJ1-1
cdr3_nt: TGTGCCAGCAGCGTAGTGGACAGGGGCACTGAAGCTTTCTTT
cdr3_aa: CASSVVDRGTEAFF

d_call: -
cdr3_length: 16
v_call: TRBV7-7
clone_size: -
j_call: TRBJ1-1
cdr3_nt: TGTGCTACCGCTACAGGGAAGGGCAGGGAGAACACTGAAGCTTTCTTT
cdr3_aa: CATATGKGRENTEAFF

d_call: -
cdr3_length: 14
v_call: TRBV15
clone_size: -
j_call: TRBJ2-7
cdr3_nt: TGTGCCACCAGCAGATCGGGGTACTCCTACGAGCAGTACTTC
cdr3_aa: CATSRSGYSYEQYF

d_call: TRBD2
cdr3_length: 15
v_call: TRBV5-4
clone_size: -
j_call: TRBJ2-1
cdr3_nt: TGTGCCAGCACACTGGGGGGGGGTACCTACAATGAGCAGTTCTTC
cdr3_aa: CASTLGGGTYNEQFF

d_call: -
cdr3_length: 15
v_call: TRBV6-1
clone_size: -
j_call: TRBJ2-7
cdr3_nt: TGTGCCAGCAGCGCCTTAAGCGGAGGCTCCTACGAGCAGTACTTC
cdr3_aa: CASSALSGGSYEQYF

d_call: -
cdr3_length: 18
v_call: TRBV4-3
clone_size: -
j_call: TRBJ1-3
cdr3_nt: TGCGCCAGCAGCCAAGATGTGGCACCGACAGGTTTTGGAAACACCATATATTTT
cdr3_aa: CASSQDVAPTGFGNTIYF

d_call: -
cdr3_length: 20
v_call: TRBV28
clone_size: -
j_call: TRBJ1-5
cdr3_nt: TGTGCCAGCAGTTTACCCCGTCTTGGGAGGGACCACTATAGCAATCAGCCCCAGCATTTT
cdr3_aa: CASSLPRLGRDHYSNQPQHF

d_call: -
cdr3_length: 14
v_call: TRBV6-1
clone_size: few
j_call: TRBJ1-1
cdr3_nt: TGTGCCAGCAGTCCGACAGGTTACGGCACTGAAGCTTTCTTT
cdr3_aa: CASSPTGYGTEAFF

d_call: -
cdr3_length: 14
v_call: TRBV29-1
clone_size: -
j_call: TRBJ1-1
cdr3_nt: TGCAGCGTTGCTCCGACAGGTTTAAACACTGAAGCTTTCTTT
cdr3_aa: CSVAPTGLNTEAFF

d_call: -
cdr3_length: 16
v_call: TRBV4-1
clone_size: -
j_call: TRBJ1-2
cdr3_nt: TGCGCCAGCAGCTCCCAGACCGAGAGGCTTCGCTATGGCTACACCTTC
cdr3_aa: CASSSQTERLRYGYTF

d_call: TRBD1
cdr3_length: 14
v_call: TRBV29-1
clone_size: -
j_call: TRBJ2-5
cdr3_nt: TGCAGCGTGCTTCAGGACAGGGGCCAAGAGACCCAGTACTTC
cdr3_aa: CSVLQDRGQETQYF

d_call: TRBD1
cdr3_length: 14
v_call: TRBV5-1
clone_size: -
j_call: TRBJ2-7
cdr3_nt: TGCGCCAGCAGCCCCGGGACAGGGGGCCGCGAGCAGTACTTC
cdr3_aa: CASSPGTGGREQYF

d_call: TRBD2
cdr3_length: 14
v_call: TRBV30
clone_size: -
j_call: TRBJ2-1
cdr3_nt: TGTGCCTGGAGCCCCGAGACCCGGGGAGCGGGGTGGTTCTTC
cdr3_aa: CAWSPETRGAGWFF

d_call: TRBD1
cdr3_length: 15
v_call: TRBV6-5
clone_size: -
j_call: TRBJ1-4
cdr3_nt: TGTGCCAGCAGTGGTCGGGACAGGGTTAATGAAAAACTGTTTTTT
cdr3_aa: CASSGRDRVNEKLFF

d_call: TRBD2
cdr3_length: 15
v_call: TRBV28
clone_size: -
j_call: TRBJ2-7
cdr3_nt: TGTGCCAGCAGTTCCCCCGGGGGGAGTCCCTACGAGCAGTACTTC
cdr3_aa: CASSSPGGSPYEQYF

d_call: -
cdr3_length: 15
v_call: TRBV15
clone_size: -
j_call: TRBJ2-2
cdr3_nt: TGTGCCACCAGCAGAGACGACAGAGACACCGGGGAGCTGTTTTTT
cdr3_aa: CATSRDDRDTGELFF

d_call: -
cdr3_length: 14
v_call: TRBV5-1
clone_size: -
j_call: TRBJ2-7
cdr3_nt: TGCGCCAGCAGCTTGGCCGGTAGCGTCTACGAGCAGTACTTC
cdr3_aa: CASSLAGSVYEQYF

d_call: -
cdr3_length: 13
v_call: TRBV5-1
clone_size: -
j_call: TRBJ2-7
cdr3_nt: TGCGCCAGCAGCCGGGCGGACACCTACGAGCAGTACTTC
cdr3_aa: CASSRADTYEQYF

d_call: -
cdr3_length: 11
v_call: TRBV20-1
clone_size: -
j_call: TRBJ2-5
cdr3_nt: TGCAGTGCCCTGCCAGGGGAGACCCAGTACTTC
cdr3_aa: CSALPGETQYF

d_call: TRBD1
cdr3_length: 13
v_call: TRBV29-1
clone_size: few
j_call: TRBJ1-4
cdr3_nt: TGCAGCGTCCAGGGGGCGACTAATGAAAAACTGTTTTTT
cdr3_aa: CSVQGATNEKLFF

d_call: TRBD2
cdr3_length: 13
v_call: TRBV27
clone_size: -
j_call: TRBJ2-4
cdr3_nt: TGTGCCAGCAGTCCGTTACTAGCGGGCGCACAGTACTTC
cdr3_aa: CASSPLLAGAQYF

d_call: -
cdr3_length: 14
v_call: TRBV27
clone_size: once
j_call: TRBJ2-1
cdr3_nt: TGTGCCAGCAGTTTAGGCGGGAACTACAATGAGCAGTTCTTC
cdr3_aa: CASSLGGNYNEQFF

d_call: TRBD2
cdr3_length: 16
v_call: TRBV5-6
clone_size: -
j_call: TRBJ2-5
cdr3_nt: TGTGCCAGCAGCGCCGCTAGCGGGGGGCATCAAGAGACCCAGTACTTC
cdr3_aa: CASSAASGGHQETQYF

d_call: -
cdr3_length: 14
v_call: TRBV6-5
clone_size: -
j_call: TRBJ1-1
cdr3_nt: TGTGCCAGCAGTTACGGGACGGAGGGCACTGAAGCTTTCTTT
cdr3_aa: CASSYGTEGTEAFF

d_call: TRBD2
cdr3_length: 23
v_call: TRBV14
clone_size: -
j_call: TRBJ2-5
cdr3_nt: TGTGCCAGCAGCCAAGAGATGACTAGCGGGAGGGCCGGCCCGCTTGTTGGGGAAGAGACCCAGTACTTC
cdr3_aa: CASSQEMTSGRAGPLVGEETQYF

d_call: TRBD2
cdr3_length: 17
v_call: TRBV7-6
clone_size: -
j_call: TRBJ2-1
cdr3_nt: TGTGCCAGCAGCTCTTCTAGCGGAGGGAGCTCCTACAATGAGCAGTTCTTC
cdr3_aa: CASSSSSGGSSYNEQFF

d_call: TRBD2
cdr3_length: 13
v_call: TRBV18
clone_size: -
j_call: TRBJ2-5
cdr3_nt: TGTGCCAGCTCACCTCGGGGGGGAGAGACCCAGTACTTC
cdr3_aa: CASSPRGGETQYF